Below are 9 T cell receptor beta chains sequenced from a single sample in a study of CD8+CD57+ T cells in acquired aplastic anemia. The authors sequenced patients whose flow cytometry had shown CD8+CD57+ cell expansion. TCR beta VDJ and CDR3 profiling used genomic DNA as template. A single record per CDR3 protein comes from TCRdb applying MiXCR to the reads. The data contain about 160,000 distinct CDR3 sequences, around half of them singletons. Material for sequencing was sorted CD4+, CD8+, or CD8+CD57+ T cells (not recorded which) from PBMCs. The source is a human donor with aplastic anemia.

This chain uses TRBV10-3 with TRBJ1-5; D uncertain. From germline, CDR1 is ENHRY and CDR2 SYGVKD. V gave up 0 bases and J gave up 7 bases, with 7 bases separating them. The CDR3 sequence is 13 residues long. The CDR3 sequence: CAISESEEQPQHF. In nucleotides, the CDR3 is TGTGCCATCAGTGAGTCGGAGGAACAGCCCCAGCATTTT.

The J gene is TRBJ2-2, the V gene TRBV27; TRBD2 aligns across 9 bases. The CDR3 sequence is 17 residues long. Germline lookup yields CDR1 MNHEY and CDR2 SMNVEV (reference sequence). The J segment lost 9 bases and the V segment lost 4 bases, leaving 15 bases of the junction unmatched. The DNA of the CDR3 is TGTGCCAGCAGTTCCAAAGAGGGCGGGAGGGCCTTCAGGGAGCTGTTTTTT. Translated: CASSSKEGGRAFRELFF.

The DNA of the CDR3 is TGTGCCAGCACCCAAGACGCGGGGCCCTACGAGCAGTACTTC. Its translation: CASTQDAGPYEQYF. The J gene is TRBJ2-7, the V gene TRBV2; perhaps TRBD2 as D (6 bases). Trimming shortened V by 7 bases and J by 2 bases, and 15 bases separated the two germline ends. This CDR3 region has 14 residues. The germline gives CDR1 SNHLY, CDR2 FYNNEI.

This clonotype turned up a few times. The chain combines TRBV7-9 with TRBJ2-1; D is undetermined. CDR1 and CDR2 from the germline V gene are SEHNR and FQNEAQ (reference sequence). The CDR3 contains 12 residues. V was clipped by 10 bases and J by 0 bases, with 7 bases between them. In nucleotides, the CDR3 is TGTGCCATTTACAACTCCTACAATGAGCAGTTCTTC. Its protein is CAIYNSYNEQFF.

The sample holds many counts of this clonotype. The V call is TRBV12-5, the J call TRBJ1-6; D may be TRBD1 (6 bases). The CDR3 sequence is 16 residues long. The germline CDR1 and CDR2 sequences are LGHNT and FRNRAP. The V gene lost 1 base and the J gene lost 9 bases, with 16 bases spanning the gap. CDR3 region: CASGLGGPSVVSPLHF. The CDR3 DNA reads TGTGCTAGTGGTTTGGGGGGGCCCTCAGTGGTTTCACCCCTCCACTTT.

This sequence joins TRBV20-1 and TRBJ2-5; TRBD1 matches 12 bases. With V trimmed by 0 bases and J by 5 bases, 13 bases remained unmatched. Germline V lookup: CDR1 DFQATT, CDR2 SNEGSKA (reference sequence). The CDR3 runs 18 residues. The CDR3 DNA is TGCAGTGCTAGAGATCGGGGTGAGGGACAGGGGGCTTCGGAGACCCAGTACTTC. It codes for CSARDRGEGQGASETQYF.

The chain links TRBV19 to TRBJ2-1, with D possibly TRBD2 on 6 matching bases. The CDR3 is 15 amino acids. Trimming left V 7 bases short and J 0 bases short, with 13 bases between. Germline V gene sequence: CDR1 LNHDA, CDR2 SQIVND (reference sequence). Here the CDR3 reads CASTIADLSYNEQFF. In DNA form, the CDR3 reads TGTGCCAGTACCATAGCGGACCTCTCCTACAATGAGCAGTTCTTC.

This clonotype was counted at least ten times. This chain uses TRBV5-1 with TRBJ1-2; D is uncertain. Trimming left V 6 bases short and J 7 bases short, with 16 bases between. The germline gives CDR1 SGHRS, CDR2 YFSETQ. The CDR3 extends over 13 amino acids. CDR3 in amino acids: CASTGEGVRGYTF. The DNA of the CDR3 is TGCGCCAGCACTGGAGAGGGAGTTCGTGGCTACACCTTC.

This clonotype was seen many times. The chain joins TRBV20-1 to TRBJ2-7; D might be TRBD1 (5 bases). Trimming took off 0 bases at V and 3 bases at J, with 15 bases between the two ends. The CDR3 is 15 residues long. Germline V gene data show CDR1 as DFQATT and CDR2 as SNEGSKA (reference sequence). For the CDR3, the DNA is TGCAGTGCTAGAGAAAAAACAGGTTACTACTACGAGCAGTACTTC. Translation: CSAREKTGYYYEQYF.